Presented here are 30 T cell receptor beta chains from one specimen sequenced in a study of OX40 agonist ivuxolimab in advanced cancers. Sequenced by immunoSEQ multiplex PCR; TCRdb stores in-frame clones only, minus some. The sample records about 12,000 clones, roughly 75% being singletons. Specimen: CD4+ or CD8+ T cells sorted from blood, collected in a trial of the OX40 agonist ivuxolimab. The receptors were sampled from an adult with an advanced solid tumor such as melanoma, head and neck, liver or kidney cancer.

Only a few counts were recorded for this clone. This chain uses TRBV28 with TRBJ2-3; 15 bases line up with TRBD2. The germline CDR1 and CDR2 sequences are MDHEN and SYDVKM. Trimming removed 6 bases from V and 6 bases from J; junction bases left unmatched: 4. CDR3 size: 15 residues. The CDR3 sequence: CASRRTSGRVDTQYF. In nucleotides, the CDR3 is TGTGCCAGCAGACGGACTAGCGGGAGGGTGGATACGCAGTATTTT.

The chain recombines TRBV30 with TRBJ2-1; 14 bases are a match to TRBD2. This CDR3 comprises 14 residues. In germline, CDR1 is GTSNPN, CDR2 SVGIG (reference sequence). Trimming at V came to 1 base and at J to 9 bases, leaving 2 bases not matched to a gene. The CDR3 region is CAWSGLAGGFEQFF. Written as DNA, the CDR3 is TGTGCCTGGAGTGGACTAGCGGGAGGGTTTGAGCAGTTCTTC.

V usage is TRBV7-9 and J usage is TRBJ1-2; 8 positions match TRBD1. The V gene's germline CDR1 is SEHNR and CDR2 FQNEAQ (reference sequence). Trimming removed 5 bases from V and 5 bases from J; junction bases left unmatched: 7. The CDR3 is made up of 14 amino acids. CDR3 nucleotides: TGTGCCAGCAGCCTACCTGGGACAGGTTATGGCTACACCTTC. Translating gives CASSLPGTGYGYTF.

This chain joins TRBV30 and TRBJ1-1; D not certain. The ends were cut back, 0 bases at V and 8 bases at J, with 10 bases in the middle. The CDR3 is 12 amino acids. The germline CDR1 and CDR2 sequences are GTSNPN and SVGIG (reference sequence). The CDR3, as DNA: TGTGCCTGGAGTGTTACTCTAGGGGAAGCTTTCTTT. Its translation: CAWSVTLGEAFF. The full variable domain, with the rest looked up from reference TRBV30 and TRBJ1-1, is SQTIHQWPATLVQPVGSPLSLECTVEGTSNPNLYWYRQAAGRGLQLLFYSVGIGQISSEVPQNLSASRPQDRQFILSSKKLLLSDSGFYLCAWSVTLGEAFFGQGTRLTVV.

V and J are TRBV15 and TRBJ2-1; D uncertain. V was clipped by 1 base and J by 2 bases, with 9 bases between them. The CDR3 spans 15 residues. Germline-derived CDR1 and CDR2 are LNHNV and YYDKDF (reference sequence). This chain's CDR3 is CATSRARTAYNEQFF. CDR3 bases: TGTGCCACCAGCAGAGCTCGAACGGCCTACAATGAGCAGTTCTTC.

CDR3 nucleotides: TGTGCCAGCAGTCTCAGGGGACCCCGCGGTGAAAAACTGTTTTTT. Its protein is CASSLRGPRGEKLFF. This chain joins TRBV27 and TRBJ1-4, with a tentative D call TRBD1 (6 bases). This CDR3 is built from 15 residues. V lost 5 bases and J lost 7, with 17 bases in between. Germline values: CDR1 MNHEY, CDR2 SMNVEV (reference sequence). Supplemented by reference TRBV27 and TRBJ1-4, the full variable domain reads EAQVTQNPRYLITVTGKKLTVTCSQNMNHEYMSWYRQDPGLGLRQIYYSMNVEVTDKGDVPEGYKVSRKEKRNFPLILESPSPNQTSLYFCASSLRGPRGEKLFFGSGTQLSVL.

The CDR3 DNA follows: TGTGCCAGCACCGAAGGGGGCCGCGAGCAGTACTTC. Translating it yields CASTEGGREQYF. V and J are TRBV6-6 and TRBJ2-7, with 7 bases matching TRBD1. CDR1 is MNHNY and CDR2 is SVGAGI in the germline V gene (reference sequence). The CDR3 runs to 12 residues. The V and J ends lost 7 bases and 6 bases, in that order; junction bases with no gene match: 6.

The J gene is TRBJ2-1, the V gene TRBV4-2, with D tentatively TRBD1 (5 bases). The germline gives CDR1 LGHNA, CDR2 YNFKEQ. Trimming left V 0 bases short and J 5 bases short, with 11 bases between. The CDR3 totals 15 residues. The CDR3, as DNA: TGTGCCAGCAGCCAAGATCCGACAGCTAACAATGAGCAGTTCTTC. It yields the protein CASSQDPTANNEQFF.

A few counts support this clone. The CDR3 loop is CASSLDTSYRPGELFF. The DNA for the CDR3 is TGTGCCAGCAGCTTAGATACTAGCTATCGTCCCGGGGAGCTGTTTTTT. The V call is TRBV7-6, the J call TRBJ2-2; weak D call: TRBD2 (6 bases). CDR1 SGHVS and CDR2 FNYEAQ come from the germline V gene. The length of the CDR3 is 16 residues. Trimming removed 1 base from V and 6 bases from J, with 15 bases in between. Supplemented by reference TRBV7-6 and TRBJ2-2, the full variable domain reads GAGVSQSPRYKVTKRGQDVALRCDPISGHVSLYWYRQALGQGPEFLTYFNYEAQQDKSGLPNDRFSAERPEGSISTLTIQRTEQRDSAMYRCASSLDTSYRPGELFFGEGSRLTVL.

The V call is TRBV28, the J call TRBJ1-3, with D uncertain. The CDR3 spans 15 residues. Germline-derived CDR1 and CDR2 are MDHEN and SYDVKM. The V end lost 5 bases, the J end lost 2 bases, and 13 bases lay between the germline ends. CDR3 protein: CASSPVGRTGNTIYF. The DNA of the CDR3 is TGTGCCAGCAGTCCAGTAGGGAGAACTGGAAACACCATATATTTT.

CDR3 loop: CASSLVVGNTEAFF. The DNA for the CDR3 is TGTGCCAGCAGCTTAGTAGTAGGGAACACTGAAGCTTTCTTT. This chain connects TRBV7-8 to TRBJ1-1; D not resolved. The germline CDR1 and CDR2 sequences are SGHVS and FQNEAQ. This CDR3 contains 14 residues. V dropped 1 base and J dropped 1 base, with 7 bases sitting between them. Based on the CDR3 plus reference TRBV7-8 and TRBJ1-1, the full variable domain is GAGVSQSPRYKVAKRGQDVALRCDPISGHVSLFWYQQALGQGPEFLTYFQNEAQLDKSGLPSDRFFAERPEGSVSTLKIQRTQQEDSAVYLCASSLVVGNTEAFFGQGTRLTVV.

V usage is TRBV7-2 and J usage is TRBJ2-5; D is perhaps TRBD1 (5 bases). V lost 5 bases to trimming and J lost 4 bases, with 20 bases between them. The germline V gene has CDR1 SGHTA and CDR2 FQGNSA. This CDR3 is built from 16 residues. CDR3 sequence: CASSPTRARRGETQYF. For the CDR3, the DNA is TGTGCCAGCAGCCCGACACGAGCGAGAAGGGGAGAGACCCAGTACTTC.

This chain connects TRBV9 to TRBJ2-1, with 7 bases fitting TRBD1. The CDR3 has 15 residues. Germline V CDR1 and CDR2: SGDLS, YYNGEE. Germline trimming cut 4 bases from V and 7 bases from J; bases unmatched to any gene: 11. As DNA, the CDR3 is TGTGCCAGCAGCTCACTAGGGGGCAGGCCGAATGAGCAGTTCTTC. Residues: CASSSLGGRPNEQFF.

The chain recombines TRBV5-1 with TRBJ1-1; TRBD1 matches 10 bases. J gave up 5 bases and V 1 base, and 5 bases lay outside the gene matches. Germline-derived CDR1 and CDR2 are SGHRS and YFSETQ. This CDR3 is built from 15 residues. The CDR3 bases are TGCGCCAGCAGCTTGTTGGGACAGGGGAATACTGAAGCTTTCTTT. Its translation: CASSLLGQGNTEAFF.

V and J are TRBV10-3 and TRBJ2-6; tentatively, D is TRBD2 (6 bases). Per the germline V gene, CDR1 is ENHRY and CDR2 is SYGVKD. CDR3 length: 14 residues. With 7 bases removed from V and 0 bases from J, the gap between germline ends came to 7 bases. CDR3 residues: CAIMGGSGANVLTF. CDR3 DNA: TGTGCCATCATGGGGGGCTCTGGGGCCAACGTCCTGACTTTC.

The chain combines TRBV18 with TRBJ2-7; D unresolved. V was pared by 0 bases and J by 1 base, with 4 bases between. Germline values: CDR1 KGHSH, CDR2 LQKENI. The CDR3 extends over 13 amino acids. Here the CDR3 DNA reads TGTGCCAGCTCACCACCACGGTCCTACGAGCAGTACTTC. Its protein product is CASSPPRSYEQYF.

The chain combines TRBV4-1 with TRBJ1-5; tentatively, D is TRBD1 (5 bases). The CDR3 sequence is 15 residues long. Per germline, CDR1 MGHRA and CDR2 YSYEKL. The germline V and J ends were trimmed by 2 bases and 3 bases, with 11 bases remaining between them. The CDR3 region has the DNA TGCGCCAGCAGCCAAAGGGACGGCTACAATCAGCCCCAGCATTTT. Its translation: CASSQRDGYNQPQHF.

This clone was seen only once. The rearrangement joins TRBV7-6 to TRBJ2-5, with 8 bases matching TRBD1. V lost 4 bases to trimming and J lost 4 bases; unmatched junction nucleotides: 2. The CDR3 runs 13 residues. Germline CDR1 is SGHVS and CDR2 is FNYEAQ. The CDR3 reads CASSWTGPETQYF. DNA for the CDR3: TGTGCCAGCAGCTGGACAGGGCCAGAGACCCAGTACTTC.

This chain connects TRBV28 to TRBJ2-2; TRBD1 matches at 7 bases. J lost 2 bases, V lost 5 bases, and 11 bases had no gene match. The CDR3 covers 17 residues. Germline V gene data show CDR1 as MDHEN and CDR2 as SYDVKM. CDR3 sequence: CASSPNRGYPNTGELFF. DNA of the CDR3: TGTGCCAGCAGTCCCAACAGGGGTTATCCCAACACCGGGGAGCTGTTTTTT.

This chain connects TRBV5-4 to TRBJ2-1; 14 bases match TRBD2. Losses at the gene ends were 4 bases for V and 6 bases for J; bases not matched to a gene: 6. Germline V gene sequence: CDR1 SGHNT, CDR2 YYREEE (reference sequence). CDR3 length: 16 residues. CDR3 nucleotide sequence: TGTGCCAGCAGCCGGACTAGCGGGGGGTCGGGCAATGAGCAGTTCTTC. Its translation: CASSRTSGGSGNEQFF.

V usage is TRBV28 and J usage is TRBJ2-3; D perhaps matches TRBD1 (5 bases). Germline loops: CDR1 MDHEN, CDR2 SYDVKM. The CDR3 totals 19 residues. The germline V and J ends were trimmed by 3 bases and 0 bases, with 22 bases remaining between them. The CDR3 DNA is TGTGCCAGCAGTTTCATTCAGGGATTTTCTCCTACTAGCACAGATACGCAGTATTTT. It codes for CASSFIQGFSPTSTDTQYF.

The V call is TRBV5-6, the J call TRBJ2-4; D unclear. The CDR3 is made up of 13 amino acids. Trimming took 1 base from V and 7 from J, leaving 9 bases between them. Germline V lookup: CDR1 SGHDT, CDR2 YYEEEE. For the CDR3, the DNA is TGTGCCAGCAGCTTGTTCCAGGAGAACATTCAGTACTTC. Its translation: CASSLFQENIQYF. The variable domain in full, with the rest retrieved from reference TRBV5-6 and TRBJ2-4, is DAGVTQSPTHLIKTRGQQVTLRCSPKSGHDTVSWYQQALGQGPQFIFQYYEEEERQRGNFPDRFSGHQFPNYSSELNVNALLLGDSALYLCASSLFQENIQYFGAGTRLSVL.

The CDR3 region is CASSPRRQNNQPQHF. The CDR3 DNA reads as TGCGCCAGCAGCCCCAGGCGACAGAACAATCAGCCCCAGCATTTT. This chain joins TRBV4-3 and TRBJ1-5, with a weak D call TRBD1 (5 bases). Germline values: CDR1 LGHNA, CDR2 YSLEER. V lost 4 bases, J lost 3 bases, and 13 bases lay in between. The CDR3 is 15 amino acids.

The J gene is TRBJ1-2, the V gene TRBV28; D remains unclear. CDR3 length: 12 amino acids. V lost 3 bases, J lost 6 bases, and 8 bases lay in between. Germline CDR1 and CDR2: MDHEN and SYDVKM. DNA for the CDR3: TGTGCCAGCAGTTTTCCGGGTGATGGCTACACCTTC. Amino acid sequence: CASSFPGDGYTF.

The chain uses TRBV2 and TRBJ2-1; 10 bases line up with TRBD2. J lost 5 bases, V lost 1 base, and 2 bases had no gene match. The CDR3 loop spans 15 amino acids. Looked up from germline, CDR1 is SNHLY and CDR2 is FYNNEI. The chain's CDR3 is CASSEGLAGDNEQFF. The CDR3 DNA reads TGTGCCAGCAGTGAAGGGCTAGCGGGGGACAATGAGCAGTTCTTC.

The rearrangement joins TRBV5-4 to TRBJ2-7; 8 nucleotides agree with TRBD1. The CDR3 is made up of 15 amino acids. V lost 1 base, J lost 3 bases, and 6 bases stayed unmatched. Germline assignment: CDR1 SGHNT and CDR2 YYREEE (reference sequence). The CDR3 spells CASSLPGQGIYEQYF. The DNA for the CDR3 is TGTGCCAGCAGCTTGCCCGGACAGGGAATCTACGAGCAGTACTTC.

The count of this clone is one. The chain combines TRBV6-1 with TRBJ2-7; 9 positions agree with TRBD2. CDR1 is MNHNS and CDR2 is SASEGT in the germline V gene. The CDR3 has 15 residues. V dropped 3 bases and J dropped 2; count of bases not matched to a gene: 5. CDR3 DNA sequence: TGTGCCAGCAGTGACCTAGCGGGGAGGACCTACGAGCAGTACTTC. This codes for CASSDLAGRTYEQYF.

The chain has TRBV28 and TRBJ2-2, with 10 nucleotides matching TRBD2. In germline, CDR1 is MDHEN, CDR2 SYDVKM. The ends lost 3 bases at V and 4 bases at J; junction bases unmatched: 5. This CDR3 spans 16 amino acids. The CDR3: CASSFTSSGSTGELFF. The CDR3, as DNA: TGTGCCAGCAGTTTCACTTCTAGCGGGAGCACCGGGGAGCTGTTTTTT.

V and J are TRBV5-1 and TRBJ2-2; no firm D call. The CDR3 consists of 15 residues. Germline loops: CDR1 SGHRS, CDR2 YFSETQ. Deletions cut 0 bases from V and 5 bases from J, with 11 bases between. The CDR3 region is CASSLGPQGTGELFF. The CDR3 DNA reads TGCGCCAGCAGCTTGGGGCCCCAAGGAACCGGGGAGCTGTTTTTT.

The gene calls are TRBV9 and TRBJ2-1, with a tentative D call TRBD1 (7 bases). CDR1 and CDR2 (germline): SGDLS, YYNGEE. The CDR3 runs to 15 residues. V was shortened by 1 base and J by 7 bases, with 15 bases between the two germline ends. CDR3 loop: CASSVSGGWANEQFF. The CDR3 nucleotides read TGTGCCAGCAGCGTATCAGGGGGGTGGGCGAATGAGCAGTTCTTC.